These 30 T cell receptor beta chains originate from one sample sequenced in a study of CD8 T cells in Susac syndrome. Random hexamers primed reverse transcription of about 0.5 to 1 ug RNA. One entry per CDR3 protein, called by TCRdb with MiXCR from the immunoSEQ multiplex PCR reads. The sample shows 200,000 or so distinct CDR3 sequences, more than 90% of them seen only once. The sequenced sample was CD4+ T cells from PBMCs. The source of these receptors is a human donor with Susac syndrome.

V and J are TRBV5-1 and TRBJ2-5; TRBD2 matches at 7 bases. CDR1 is SGHRS, CDR2 YFSETQ, per germline. The J segment lost 2 bases and the V segment lost 4 bases, leaving 11 bases of the junction unmatched. This CDR3 has 16 amino acids. The CDR3 nucleotides are TGCGCCAGCAGCCCTTGGACTCTAGCGGAACAAGAGACCCAGTACTTC. It specifies CASSPWTLAEQETQYF. The full variable domain, in which reference TRBV5-1 and TRBJ2-5 provide the parts outside the CDR3, is KAGVTQTPRYLIKTRGQQVTLSCSPISGHRSVSWYQQTPGQGLQFLFEYFSETQRNKGNFPGRFSGRQFSNSRSEMNVSTLELGDSALYLCASSPWTLAEQETQYFGPGTRLLVL.

The chain employs TRBV5-1 and TRBJ2-7; 8 positions match TRBD2. The V gene's germline CDR1 is SGHRS and CDR2 YFSETQ. The V and J ends lost 4 bases and 3 bases, in that order; junction bases with no gene match: 15. The CDR3 is made up of 17 amino acids. In nucleotides, the CDR3 is TGCGCCAGCAGCCAACATATTACTAGCGGTTATGTCTACGAGCAGTACTTC. Translation gives CASSQHITSGYVYEQYF. Using reference TRBV5-1 and TRBJ2-7 for the parts outside the CDR3, the full variable domain is KAGVTQTPRYLIKTRGQQVTLSCSPISGHRSVSWYQQTPGQGLQFLFEYFSETQRNKGNFPGRFSGRQFSNSRSEMNVSTLELGDSALYLCASSQHITSGYVYEQYFGPGTRLTVT.

The chain couples TRBV20-1 to TRBJ2-5; 10 bases are shared with TRBD2. V gave up 2 bases and J gave up 1 base; unmatched junction bases: 1. Germline V lookup: CDR1 DFQATT, CDR2 SNEGSKA (reference sequence). This CDR3 has 14 residues. CDR3 coding DNA: TGCAGTGCTAGAATAGCGGGGGGCCAAGAGACCCAGTACTTC. Protein product: CSARIAGGQETQYF.

V usage is TRBV30 and J usage is TRBJ1-3; a weak D match, TRBD1 (6 bases). The CDR3 spans 15 residues. V gave up 1 base and J gave up 6 bases, with 16 bases separating them. Germline V gene data show CDR1 as GTSNPN and CDR2 as SVGIG (reference sequence). As DNA, the CDR3 is TGTGCCTGGAGTGGTGTACAGGGATGGGAAAACACCATATATTTT. It is translated as CAWSGVQGWENTIYF.

The chain links TRBV4-2 to TRBJ2-3; 11 nucleotides agree with TRBD2. CDR3 length: 17 residues. V shed 1 base, J shed 5 bases, and the junction held 8 bases outside the gene matches. Germline lookup yields CDR1 LGHNA and CDR2 YNFKEQ. Here the CDR3 DNA reads TGTGCCAGCAGCCAAGCCGTAGCGGGGGGGCCGGGAGATACGCAGTATTTT. This translates into CASSQAVAGGPGDTQYF.

The chain couples TRBV7-3 to TRBJ2-3, with a tentative D call TRBD1 (5 bases). There are 16 residues in the CDR3. Trimming cost V 2 bases and J 6 bases, with 18 bases left between them. Looked up from germline, CDR1 is SGHTA and CDR2 is FQGTGA. CDR3 sequence reads: CASSLGVGQGGDTQYF. The CDR3 nucleotides read TGTGCCAGCAGCTTAGGGGTCGGGCAGGGTGGGGATACGCAGTATTTT. The full variable domain, its missing parts supplied by reference TRBV7-3 and TRBJ2-3, is GAGVSQTPSNKVTEKGKYVELRCDPISGHTALYWYRQSLGQGPEFLIYFQGTGAADDSGLPNDRFFAVRPEGSVSTLKIQRTERGDSAVYLCASSLGVGQGGDTQYFGPGTRLTVL.

The V and J genes are TRBV12-3 or TRBV12-4 and TRBJ2-7; the D gene could be TRBD1 or TRBD2 (5 bases each). V was shortened by 6 bases and J by 4 bases, with 25 bases between the two germline ends. The CDR3 runs to 17 residues. CDR3 protein: CASSLKGTVRYVYEQYF. The CDR3 region has the DNA TGTGCCAGCAGCCTCAAAGGGACGGTTCGTTATGTATACGAGCAGTACTTC.

The chain has TRBV3-1 and TRBJ2-7, with no clear D. Trimming removed 0 bases from V and 6 bases from J, with 12 bases in between. CDR3 length: 14 residues. CDR1 and CDR2 from the germline V gene are LGHDT and YNNKEL (reference sequence). The chain's CDR3 is CASSQDLVGREQYF. Here the CDR3 DNA reads TGTGCCAGCAGCCAAGACCTAGTAGGTCGCGAGCAGTACTTC.

The chain uses TRBV18 and TRBJ2-5, with D tentatively TRBD1 (7 bases). CDR3 size: 17 residues. Trimming left V 3 bases short and J 0 bases short, with 17 bases between. The germline V gene encodes CDR1 KGHSH and CDR2 LQKENI. The CDR3 coding sequence is TGTGCCAGCTCACCGCGATCGGGCAGGGGGGACCAAGAGACCCAGTACTTC. Its protein product is CASSPRSGRGDQETQYF.

A single count supports this clonotype. This chain connects TRBV6-1 to TRBJ2-5; unclear D gene. The CDR3 extends over 16 amino acids. Trimming took 6 bases from V and 2 from J, leaving 19 bases between them. Germline CDR1 is MNHNS and CDR2 is SASEGT. The CDR3 protein is CASSGSVGAPQETQYF. In DNA form, the CDR3 reads TGTGCCAGCAGCGGAAGTGTAGGAGCTCCTCAAGAGACCCAGTACTTC.

Only one count was recorded for this clonotype. The J gene is TRBJ2-3, the V gene TRBV12-3 or TRBV12-4; TRBD2 agrees at 9 bases. This CDR3 contains 14 residues. With 5 bases clipped from V and 2 bases from J, the junction kept 2 bases outside the gene matches. The CDR3 DNA reads as TGTGCCAGCAGTGAGCGGGGGGTCACAGATACGCAGTATTTT. Its translation is CASSERGVTDTQYF.

The chain couples TRBV30 to TRBJ1-4; TRBD1 agrees at 8 bases. CDR3 length equals 13 residues. V shed 5 bases, J shed 5 bases, and the junction held 4 bases outside the gene matches. Germline V gene sequence: CDR1 GTSNPN, CDR2 SVGIG (reference sequence). The CDR3 protein is CAWEGQANEKLFF. CDR3 nucleotides: TGTGCCTGGGAGGGACAGGCAAATGAAAAACTGTTTTTT.

The CDR3 loop reads CASRPGLAGDEQFF. CDR3 bases: TGCGCCAGCAGACCGGGACTAGCGGGGGATGAGCAGTTCTTC. The rearrangement uses TRBV5-1 and TRBJ2-1; 14 positions agree with TRBD2. V dropped 5 bases and J dropped 8; count of bases not matched to a gene: 3. Germline CDR1 SGHRS, CDR2 YFSETQ. The CDR3 is made up of 14 amino acids.

This chain uses TRBV27 with TRBJ1-2, with 11 bases matching TRBD1. CDR1 and CDR2 from the germline V gene are MNHEY and SMNVEV (reference sequence). The CDR3 has 15 residues. Trimming removed 2 bases from V and 8 bases from J; junction bases left unmatched: 7. The CDR3 loop is CASSLRGQGAAGYTF. DNA of the CDR3: TGTGCCAGCAGTTTAAGAGGACAGGGGGCGGCCGGCTACACCTTC.

The chain combines TRBV28 with TRBJ2-7; D is possibly TRBD1 (7 bases). There are 12 residues in the CDR3. V dropped 8 bases and J dropped 4 bases, with 12 bases sitting between them. CDR1 and CDR2 from the germline V gene are MDHEN and SYDVKM. The CDR3 bases are TGTGCCAGCCGCCCAGGGGGGTACGAGCAGTACTTC. It codes for CASRPGGYEQYF.

CDR3 region: CASSPLQTQYF. The CDR3 DNA reads as TGTGCCAGCTCACCACTCCAGACCCAGTACTTC. The rearrangement uses TRBV18 and TRBJ2-5; D call uncertain. Germline V gene sequence: CDR1 KGHSH, CDR2 LQKENI. This CDR3 comprises 11 residues. The V and J ends lost 1 base and 6 bases respectively, with 3 bases between them.

The gene calls are TRBV20-1 and TRBJ2-7, with D perhaps TRBD2 (5 bases). The germline V gene encodes CDR1 DFQATT and CDR2 SNEGSKA (reference sequence). This CDR3 contains 12 residues. V was pared by 3 bases and J by 5 bases, with 11 bases between. The CDR3 nucleotides read TGCAGTGCTAGGCTAGCTGAGGACGAGCAGTACTTC. This sequence encodes CSARLAEDEQYF.

The rearrangement links TRBV20-1 to TRBJ2-1; no reliable D call. The CDR3 consists of 15 residues. Trimming shortened V by 5 bases and J by 0 bases, and 14 bases separated the two germline ends. Per the germline V gene, CDR1 is DFQATT and CDR2 is SNEGSKA (reference sequence). The CDR3 here is CSAGARDPSYNEQFF. CDR3 DNA: TGCAGTGCTGGCGCTAGGGATCCCTCCTACAATGAGCAGTTCTTC.

The chain uses TRBV27 and TRBJ2-1; TRBD1 matches 10 bases. The CDR3 spans 14 residues. V trimming: 0 bases; J trimming: 7 bases; junction bases outside the gene matches: 0. CDR1 is MNHEY, CDR2 SMNVEV, per germline (reference sequence). The CDR3 DNA follows: TGTGCCAGCAGTTTATCGGGACAGGGGAATGAGCAGTTCTTC. It specifies CASSLSGQGNEQFF.

The gene calls are TRBV27 and TRBJ1-6, with D perhaps matching TRBD1 (5 bases). This CDR3 is 14 amino acids long. With 3 bases removed from V and 8 bases from J, the gap between germline ends came to 11 bases. Germline loops: CDR1 MNHEY, CDR2 SMNVEV (reference sequence). The CDR3 DNA sequence: TGTGCCAGCAGTTTTGGGCAGGGTCATTCACCCCTCCACTTT. This encodes CASSFGQGHSPLHF.

The chain joins TRBV15 to TRBJ2-5; TRBD2 agrees at 7 bases. The J segment lost 5 bases and the V segment lost 0 bases, leaving 12 bases of the junction unmatched. Per germline, CDR1 LNHNV and CDR2 YYDKDF (reference sequence). This CDR3 comprises 17 residues. The CDR3 protein is CATSRDPPTSVGETQYF. The CDR3 DNA reads TGTGCCACCAGCAGAGATCCCCCTACTAGCGTAGGGGAGACCCAGTACTTC.

The rearrangement uses TRBV4-2 and TRBJ2-3; 10 positions match TRBD2. Germline assignment: CDR1 LGHNA and CDR2 YNFKEQ. Trimming removed 1 base from V and 9 bases from J; junction bases left unmatched: 13. This CDR3 has 17 amino acids. The CDR3 nucleotides are TGTGCCAGCAGCCAAGTTACTCAAGCGGGGGGGCCCAACACGCAGTATTTT. This encodes CASSQVTQAGGPNTQYF.

The table lists this clonotype with a count of one. This chain uses TRBV30 with TRBJ2-7; 12 bases align to TRBD2. The CDR3 consists of 14 residues. CDR1 GTSNPN and CDR2 SVGIG come from the germline V gene (reference sequence). V gave up 0 bases and J gave up 9 bases; unmatched junction bases: 6. In nucleotides, the CDR3 is TGTGCCTGGAGTGTAGAACTAGCGGGGGGTTCGCAGTACTTC. Translating it yields CAWSVELAGGSQYF.

The V and J genes are TRBV28 and TRBJ1-1; D is unclear. This CDR3 spans 15 amino acids. The germline V gene has CDR1 MDHEN and CDR2 SYDVKM. Trimming left V 1 base short and J 4 bases short, with 13 bases between. The CDR3 region has the DNA TGTGCCAGCAGTTTATACGGCAATCTCGGCACTGAAGCTTTCTTT. Translation: CASSLYGNLGTEAFF.

This chain connects TRBV6-2 or TRBV6-3 to TRBJ1-6; D gene ambiguous. Trimming took 5 bases from V and 10 from J, leaving 9 bases between them. Germline-derived CDR1 and CDR2 are MNHEY and SVGEGT. The CDR3 contains 12 residues. CDR3 sequence: CASSGLESPLHF. In DNA, the CDR3 is TGTGCCAGCAGTGGACTCGAATCACCCCTCCACTTT.

The chain couples TRBV29-1 to TRBJ2-1; 8 bases are a match to TRBD2. V lost 6 bases to trimming and J lost 2 bases; unmatched junction nucleotides: 3. The germline gives CDR1 SQVTM, CDR2 ANQGSEA. This CDR3 has 13 amino acids. As DNA, the CDR3 is TGCAGCGTCGGACTAGCTGCCTACAATGAGCAGTTCTTC. It translates to CSVGLAAYNEQFF.

This chain joins TRBV20-1 and TRBJ1-2; D unresolved. The CDR3 runs 13 residues. Germline V gene lookup returns CDR1 DFQATT and CDR2 SNEGSKA (reference sequence). V was shortened by 1 base and J by 4 bases, with 10 bases between the two germline ends. CDR3 amino acids: CSARVESGYGYTF. CDR3 DNA sequence: TGCAGTGCTAGAGTAGAATCAGGCTATGGCTACACCTTC.

The chain employs TRBV19 and TRBJ1-5, with D possibly matching TRBD1 (6 bases). CDR1 and CDR2 from the germline V gene are LNHDA and SQIVND (reference sequence). There are 13 residues in the CDR3. V was shortened by 6 bases and J by 3 bases, with 9 bases between the two germline ends. The CDR3 DNA reads as TGTGCCAGTAGGCAGGGGAACAATCAGCCCCAGCATTTT. Its translation is CASRQGNNQPQHF.

The J gene is TRBJ1-5, the V gene TRBV12-3 or TRBV12-4; TRBD1 is a possible D gene (5 bases). Trimming left V 8 bases short and J 4 bases short, with 18 bases between. This CDR3 spans 15 amino acids. This CDR3 is CASGTGGDGNQPQHF. The DNA of the CDR3 is TGTGCCAGCGGAACGGGGGGGGACGGTAATCAGCCCCAGCATTTT.

This clonotype appeared a single time. V usage is TRBV7-2 and J usage is TRBJ2-7; D remains ambiguous. CDR3 size: 14 residues. Trimming shortened V by 2 bases and J by 2 bases, and 10 bases separated the two germline ends. Germline lookup yields CDR1 SGHTA and CDR2 FQGNSA. CDR3 sequence: CASSLSLGPYEQYF. The DNA for the CDR3 is TGTGCCAGCAGCTTATCCTTGGGCCCCTACGAGCAGTACTTC.